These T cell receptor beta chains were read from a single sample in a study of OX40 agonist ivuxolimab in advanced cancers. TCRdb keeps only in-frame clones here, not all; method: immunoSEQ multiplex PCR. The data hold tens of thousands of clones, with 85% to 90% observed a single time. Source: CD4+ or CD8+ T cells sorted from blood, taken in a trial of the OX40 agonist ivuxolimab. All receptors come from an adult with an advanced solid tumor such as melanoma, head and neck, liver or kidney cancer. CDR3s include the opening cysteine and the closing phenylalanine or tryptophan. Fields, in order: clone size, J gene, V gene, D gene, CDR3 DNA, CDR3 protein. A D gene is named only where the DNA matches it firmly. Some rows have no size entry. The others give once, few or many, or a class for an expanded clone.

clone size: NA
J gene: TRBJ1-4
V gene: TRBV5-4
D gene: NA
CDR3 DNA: TGTGCCAGCAGCTTGGCTGGGGCGGTTAATGAAAAACTGTTTTTT
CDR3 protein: CASSLAGAVNEKLFF

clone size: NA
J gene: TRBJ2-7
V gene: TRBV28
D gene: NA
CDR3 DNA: TGTGCCAGCAGGGACTCCTACGAGCAGTACTTC
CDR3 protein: CASRDSYEQYF

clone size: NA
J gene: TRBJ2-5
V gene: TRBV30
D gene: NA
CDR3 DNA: TGTGCCTGGAGTGTTGGGTCTGGGGGCGGGGAGACCCAGTACTTC
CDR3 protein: CAWSVGSGGGETQYF

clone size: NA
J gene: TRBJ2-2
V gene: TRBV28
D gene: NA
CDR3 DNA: TGTGCCAGCAGTCCGCGTGGGGGCTCCGGGGAGCTGTTTTTT
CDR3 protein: CASSPRGGSGELFF

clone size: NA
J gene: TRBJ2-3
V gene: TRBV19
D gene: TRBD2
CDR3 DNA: TGTGCCAGTAGTCCGGGGACTAGCGGGGGGGCGTATACGCAGTATTTT
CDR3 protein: CASSPGTSGGAYTQYF

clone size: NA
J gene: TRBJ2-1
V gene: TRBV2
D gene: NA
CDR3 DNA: TGTGCCAGGCAACAGGGCCCGAGCTACAATGAGCAGTTCTTC
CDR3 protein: CARQQGPSYNEQFF

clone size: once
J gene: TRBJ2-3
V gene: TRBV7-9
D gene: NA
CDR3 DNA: TGTGCCAGCTGGGTGGGGCTCGGCACAGATACGCAGTATTTT
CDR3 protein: CASWVGLGTDTQYF

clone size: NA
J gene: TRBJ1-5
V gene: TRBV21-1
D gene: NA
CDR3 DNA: TGTGCCAGCAGCGCCCGGTCGGGGGGCGAGAAGCCCCAGCATTTT
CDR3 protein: CASSARSGGEKPQHF

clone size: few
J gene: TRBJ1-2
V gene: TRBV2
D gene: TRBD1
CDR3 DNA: TGTGCCAGCCAATTGCCGGGACAGCCAAATGGCTACACCTTC
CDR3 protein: CASQLPGQPNGYTF

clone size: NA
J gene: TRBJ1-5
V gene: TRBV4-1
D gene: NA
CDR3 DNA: TGCGCCAGCAGCCAAAGACAGAGTATCAATCAGCCCCAGCATTTT
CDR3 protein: CASSQRQSINQPQHF

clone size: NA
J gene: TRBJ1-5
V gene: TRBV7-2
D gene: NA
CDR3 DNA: TGTGCCAGCAGCTTCTCGGATGAGAGCAATCAGCCCCAGCATTTT
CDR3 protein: CASSFSDESNQPQHF

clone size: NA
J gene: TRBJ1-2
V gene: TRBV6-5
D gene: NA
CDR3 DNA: TGTGCCAGCAGTTACGAAGGGGGAGTAGGCTACACCTTC
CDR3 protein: CASSYEGGVGYTF

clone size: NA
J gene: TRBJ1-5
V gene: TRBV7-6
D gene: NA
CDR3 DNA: TGTGCCAGCAGCGATTGGGCGAATCAGCCCCAGCATTTT
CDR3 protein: CASSDWANQPQHF

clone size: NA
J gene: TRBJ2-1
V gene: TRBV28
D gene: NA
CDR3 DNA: TGTGCCAGCAGTTCGTCCCCCTACAATGAGCAGTTCTTC
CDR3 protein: CASSSSPYNEQFF

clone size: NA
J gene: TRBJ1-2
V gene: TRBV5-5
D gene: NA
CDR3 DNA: TGTGCCAGCAGCTTGGACAGTAACTATGGCTACACCTTC
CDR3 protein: CASSLDSNYGYTF

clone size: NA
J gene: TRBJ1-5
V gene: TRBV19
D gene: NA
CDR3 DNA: TGTGCCAGTAGTATCGTGACATACAATCAGCCCCAGCATTTT
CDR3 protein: CASSIVTYNQPQHF

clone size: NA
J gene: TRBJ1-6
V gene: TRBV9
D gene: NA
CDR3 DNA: TGTGCCAGCAGCCCCTTGGGCGGGGCGGCCTATAATTCACCCCTCCACTTT
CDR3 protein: CASSPLGGAAYNSPLHF

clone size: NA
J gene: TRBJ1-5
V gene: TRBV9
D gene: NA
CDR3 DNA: TGTGCCAGCAGCGTAGGAGAGAATCAGCCCCAGCATTTT
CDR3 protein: CASSVGENQPQHF

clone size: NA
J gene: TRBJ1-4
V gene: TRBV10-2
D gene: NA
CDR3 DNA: TGCGCCAGCACCCTAGGGGGAACTAATGAAAAACTGTTTTTT
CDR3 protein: CASTLGGTNEKLFF

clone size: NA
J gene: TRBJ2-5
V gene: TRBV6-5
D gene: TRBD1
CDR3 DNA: TGTGTCAGCAGTTACACAGGGGTGGCTGAGGAGACCCAGTACTTC
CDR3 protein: CVSSYTGVAEETQYF

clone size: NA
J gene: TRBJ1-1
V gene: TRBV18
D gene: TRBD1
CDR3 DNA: TGTGCCAGCTCACCACGCTGGGACAGGGAGTATGCTTTCTTT
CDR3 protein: CASSPRWDREYAFF

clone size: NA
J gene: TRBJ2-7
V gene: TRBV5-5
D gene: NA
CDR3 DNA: TGTGCCAGCAGGGATCCGACAGGGAGGATCTCCTACGAGCAGTACTTC
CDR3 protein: CASRDPTGRISYEQYF

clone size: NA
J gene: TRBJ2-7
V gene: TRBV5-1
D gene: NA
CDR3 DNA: TGCGCCAGCAGCTGGGGCACAGGAACCTACGAGCAGTACTTC
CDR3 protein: CASSWGTGTYEQYF

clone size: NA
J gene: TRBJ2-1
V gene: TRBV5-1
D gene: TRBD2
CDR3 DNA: TGCGCCAGCAGCTTGGCCTTCGCGGGGGGGCCATACAATGAGCAGTTCTTC
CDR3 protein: CASSLAFAGGPYNEQFF

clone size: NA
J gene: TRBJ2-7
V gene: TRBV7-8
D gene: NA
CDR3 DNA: TGTGCCAGCAGCTCGCTACAGGGTTCCTTCTACGAGCAGTACTTC
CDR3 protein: CASSSLQGSFYEQYF

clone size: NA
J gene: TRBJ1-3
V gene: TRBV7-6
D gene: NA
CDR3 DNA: TGTGCCAGCAGCCTCGGCACCCTTTCTGGAAACACCATATATTTT
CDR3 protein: CASSLGTLSGNTIYF

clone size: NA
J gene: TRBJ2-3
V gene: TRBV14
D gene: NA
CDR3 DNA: TGTGCCAGCAGCCAGGTGTTCGGGGGAAGCACAGATACGCAGTATTTT
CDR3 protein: CASSQVFGGSTDTQYF

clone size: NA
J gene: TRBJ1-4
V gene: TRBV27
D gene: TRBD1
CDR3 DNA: TGTGCCAGCAGTTTTGTCCGGGACAGGGGTGAAAAACTGTTTTTT
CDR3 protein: CASSFVRDRGEKLFF

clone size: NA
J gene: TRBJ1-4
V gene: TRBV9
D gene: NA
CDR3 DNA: TGTGCCAGCAGCTCCGAGGGGGTAGCTAATGAAAAACTGTTTTTT
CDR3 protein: CASSSEGVANEKLFF

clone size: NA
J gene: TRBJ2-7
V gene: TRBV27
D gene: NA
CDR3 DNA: TGTGCCAGCAGTTTATCGAGGAAATCCTACGAGCAGTACTTC
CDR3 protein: CASSLSRKSYEQYF

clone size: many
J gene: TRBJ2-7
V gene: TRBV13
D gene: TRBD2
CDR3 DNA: TGTGCCAGCAGCTTAGCGGGTAGCGGGAATACCTACGAGCAGTACTTC
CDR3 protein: CASSLAGSGNTYEQYF

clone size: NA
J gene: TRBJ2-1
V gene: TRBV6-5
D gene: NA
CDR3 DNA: TGTGCCAGCAGTTACGGGGTCGCCGGTTCCAATGAGCAGTTCTTC
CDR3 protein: CASSYGVAGSNEQFF

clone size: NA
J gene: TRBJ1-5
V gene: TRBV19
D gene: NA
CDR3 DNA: TGTGCCAGTAGGTTCGTGGGCGGCAATCAGCCCCAGCATTTT
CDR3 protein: CASRFVGGNQPQHF

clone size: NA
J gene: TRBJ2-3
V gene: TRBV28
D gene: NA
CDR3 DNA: TGTGCCAGCAGTCCCTACGCTGGGGCGGGGCCCACAGATACGCAGTATTTT
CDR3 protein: CASSPYAGAGPTDTQYF

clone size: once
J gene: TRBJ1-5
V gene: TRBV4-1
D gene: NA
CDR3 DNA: TGCGCCAGCAGCCAAGATCCACATAGCAATCAGCCCCAGCATTTT
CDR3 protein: CASSQDPHSNQPQHF

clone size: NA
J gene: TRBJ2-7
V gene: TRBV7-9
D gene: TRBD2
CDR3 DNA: TGTGCCAGCAGCTCTCCCCTAGCGGGAGCCTACGAGCAGTACTTC
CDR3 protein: CASSSPLAGAYEQYF

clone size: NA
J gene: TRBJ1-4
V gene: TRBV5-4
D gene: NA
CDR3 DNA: TGTGCCAGCAGCTTCTTCAGGGAAACTAATGAAAAACTGTTTTTT
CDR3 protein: CASSFFRETNEKLFF

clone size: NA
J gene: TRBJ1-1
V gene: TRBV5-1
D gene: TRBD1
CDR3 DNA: TGCGCCAGCAGCTGGGACAGAGAGGCGAACACTGAAGCTTTCTTT
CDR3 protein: CASSWDREANTEAFF

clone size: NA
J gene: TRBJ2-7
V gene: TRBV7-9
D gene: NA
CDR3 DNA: TGTGCCAGCAGCTTAGTCTTCGGCGAGCAGTACTTC
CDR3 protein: CASSLVFGEQYF

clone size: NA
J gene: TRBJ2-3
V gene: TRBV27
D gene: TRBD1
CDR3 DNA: TGTGCCAGCGCGCTGACAGGGGGGGCTGCAGATACGCAGTATTTT
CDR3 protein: CASALTGGAADTQYF

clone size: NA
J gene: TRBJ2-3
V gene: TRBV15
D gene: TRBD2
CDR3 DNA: TGTGCCACCAGCAGAGGGAGGGGAGGGACAGATACGCAGTATTTT
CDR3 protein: CATSRGRGGTDTQYF

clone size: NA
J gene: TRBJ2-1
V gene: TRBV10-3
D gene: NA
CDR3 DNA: TGTGCCATCACTCGGGATACCTACAATGAGCAGTTCTTC
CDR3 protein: CAITRDTYNEQFF

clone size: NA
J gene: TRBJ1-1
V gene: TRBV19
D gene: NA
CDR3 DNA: TGTGCCAGTCATCCCCGGCTCGGTTTGAACACTGAAGCTTTCTTT
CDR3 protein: CASHPRLGLNTEAFF

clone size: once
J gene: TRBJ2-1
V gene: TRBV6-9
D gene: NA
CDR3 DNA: TGTGCCAGCAGCTCCGGGGGGCAGGGCTCCTACAATGAGCAGTTCTTC
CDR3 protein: CASSSGGQGSYNEQFF

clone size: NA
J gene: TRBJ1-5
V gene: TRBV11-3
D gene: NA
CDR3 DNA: TGTGCCAGCAGCTTTTCAGGGGTGGTCAATCAGCCCCAGCATTTT
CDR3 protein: CASSFSGVVNQPQHF

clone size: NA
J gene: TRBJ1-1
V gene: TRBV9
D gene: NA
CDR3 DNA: TGTGCCAGCAGCCGGGCGGGGAACACTGAAGCTTTCTTT
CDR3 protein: CASSRAGNTEAFF

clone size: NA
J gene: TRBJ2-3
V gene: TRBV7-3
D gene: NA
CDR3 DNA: TGTGCCAGCAGCCCCCTTGACTCCTTAGTGGGGGCAGATACGCAGTATTTT
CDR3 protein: CASSPLDSLVGADTQYF

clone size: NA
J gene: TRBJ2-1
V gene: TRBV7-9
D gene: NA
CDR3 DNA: TGTGCCAGCAGGCAGAGCTACAATGAGCAGTTCTTC
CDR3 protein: CASRQSYNEQFF

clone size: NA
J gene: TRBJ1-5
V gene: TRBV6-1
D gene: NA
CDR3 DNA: TGTGCCAGCAGGGCGTTACTTGGGGCCAATCAGCCCCAGCATTTT
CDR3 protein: CASRALLGANQPQHF